This TCR beta chain was captured by sequencing in a study of T cell clusters in autoimmune cytopenias. Notes on this clonotype: Antigen: not known.

Each sample's input was roughly 250 ng genomic DNA, some 38,000 genome equivalents. This CDR3 region has 11 residues. Per germline, CDR1 SGHAT and CDR2 FQDESV (reference sequence). One tube held mixed TRB-A and TRB-B primer pools for touch-down PCR. From its re-call of the multiplex PCR reads, TCRdb lists each CDR3 protein once, without DNA. The sample holds 10,000 to 11,000 distinct CDR3 sequences. Study-wide findings and caveats: Primary autoimmune cytopenia patients seemingly lacked the physiological T cell clusters found in healthy donors. The T cell clusters came from computational analysis alone and lack functional validation.

These data are also associated with another study on T cell repertoires in aging, cancer and after chemotherapy.

The V and J genes are TRBV11-1 and TRBJ2-5. This clonotype originated in a human donor in good health. Material: peripheral blood. CDR3 amino acids: CASSTQETQYF.